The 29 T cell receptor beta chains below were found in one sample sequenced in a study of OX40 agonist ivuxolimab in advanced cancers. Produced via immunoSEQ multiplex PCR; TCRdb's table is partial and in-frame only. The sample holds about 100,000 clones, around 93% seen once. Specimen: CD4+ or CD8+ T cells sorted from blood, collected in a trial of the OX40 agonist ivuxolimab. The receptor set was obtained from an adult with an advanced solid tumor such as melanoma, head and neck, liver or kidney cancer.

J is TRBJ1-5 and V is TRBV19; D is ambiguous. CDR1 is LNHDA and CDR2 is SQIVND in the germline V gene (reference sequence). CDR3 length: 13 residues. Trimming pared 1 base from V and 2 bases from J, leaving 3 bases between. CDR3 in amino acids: CASSIVRNQPQHF. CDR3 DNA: TGTGCCAGTAGTATAGTCCGCAATCAGCCCCAGCATTTT.

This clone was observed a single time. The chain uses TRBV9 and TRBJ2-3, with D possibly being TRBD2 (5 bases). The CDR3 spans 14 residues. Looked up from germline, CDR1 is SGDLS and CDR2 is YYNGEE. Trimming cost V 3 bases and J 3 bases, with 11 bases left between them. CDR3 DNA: TGTGCCAGCAGCGCAACTAGTTTAACAGATACGCAGTATTTT. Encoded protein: CASSATSLTDTQYF. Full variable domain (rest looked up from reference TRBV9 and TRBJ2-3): DSGVTQTPKHLITATGQRVTLRCSPRSGDLSVYWYQQSLDQGLQFLIQYYNGEERAKGNILERFSAQQFPDLHSELNLSSLELGDSALYFCASSATSLTDTQYFGPGTRLTVL.

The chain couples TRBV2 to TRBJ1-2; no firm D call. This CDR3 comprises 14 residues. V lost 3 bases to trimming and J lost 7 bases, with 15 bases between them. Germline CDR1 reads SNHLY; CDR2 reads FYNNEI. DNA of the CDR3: TGTGCCAGCAGTGACGCTCTCCAACCCTCTGGCTACACCTTC. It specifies CASSDALQPSGYTF.

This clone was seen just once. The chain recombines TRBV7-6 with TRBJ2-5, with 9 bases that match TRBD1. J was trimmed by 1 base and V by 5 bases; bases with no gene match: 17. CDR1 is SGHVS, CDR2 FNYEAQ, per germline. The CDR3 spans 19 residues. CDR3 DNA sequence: TGTGCCAGCAGCCCCACAGGGGGCGTAAGCAGAGCCCTCCAAGAGACCCAGTACTTC. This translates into CASSPTGGVSRALQETQYF.

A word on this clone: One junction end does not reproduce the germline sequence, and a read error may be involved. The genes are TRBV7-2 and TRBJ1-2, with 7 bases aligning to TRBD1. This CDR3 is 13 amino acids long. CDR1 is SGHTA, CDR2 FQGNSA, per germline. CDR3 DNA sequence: TGTGCCAGCAGCCCCGATCCCAAGACAGGGCCAACTTTC. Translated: CASSPDPKTGPTF.

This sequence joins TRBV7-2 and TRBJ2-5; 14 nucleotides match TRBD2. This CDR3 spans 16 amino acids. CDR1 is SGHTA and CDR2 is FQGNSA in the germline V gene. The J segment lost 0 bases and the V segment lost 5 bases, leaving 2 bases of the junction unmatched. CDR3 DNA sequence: TGTGCCAGCAGCGGGACTAGCGGGAGAAACCAAGAGACCCAGTACTTC. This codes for CASSGTSGRNQETQYF.

CDR3 amino acids: CASSGTKHSGNTIYF. The CDR3 DNA follows: TGTGCCAGCAGCGGGACTAAGCACTCTGGAAACACCATATATTTT. The chain employs TRBV5-6 and TRBJ1-3, with TRBD1 as a possible D gene (5 bases). This CDR3 contains 15 residues. Trimming removed 4 bases from V and 0 bases from J, with 11 bases in between. Per the germline V gene, CDR1 is SGHDT and CDR2 is YYEEEE.

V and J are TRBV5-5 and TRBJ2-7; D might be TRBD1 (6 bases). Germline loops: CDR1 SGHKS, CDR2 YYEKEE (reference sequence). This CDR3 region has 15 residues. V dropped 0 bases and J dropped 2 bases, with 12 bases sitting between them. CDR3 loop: CASSLVTGPPYEQYF. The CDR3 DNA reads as TGTGCCAGCAGCTTGGTAACAGGGCCCCCCTACGAGCAGTACTTC.

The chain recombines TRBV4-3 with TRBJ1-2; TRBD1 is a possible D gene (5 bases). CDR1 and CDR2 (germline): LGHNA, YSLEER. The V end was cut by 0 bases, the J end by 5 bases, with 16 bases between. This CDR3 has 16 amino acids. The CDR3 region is CASSQDRAVALYGYTF. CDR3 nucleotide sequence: TGCGCCAGCAGCCAAGACAGGGCTGTGGCCCTGTATGGCTACACCTTC.

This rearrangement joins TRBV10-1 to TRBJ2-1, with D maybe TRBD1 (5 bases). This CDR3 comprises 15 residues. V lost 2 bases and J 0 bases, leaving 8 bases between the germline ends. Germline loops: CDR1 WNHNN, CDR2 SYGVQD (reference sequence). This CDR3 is CASSEGASSYNEQFF. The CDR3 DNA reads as TGCGCCAGCAGTGAGGGGGCTAGCTCCTACAATGAGCAGTTCTTC.

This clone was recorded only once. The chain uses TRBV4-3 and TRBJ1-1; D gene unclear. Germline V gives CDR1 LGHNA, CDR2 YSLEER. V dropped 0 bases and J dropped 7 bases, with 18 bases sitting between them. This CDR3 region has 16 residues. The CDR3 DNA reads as TGCGCCAGCAGCCAAGATTATGGAGGGATTTTAGTTGAAGCTTTCTTT. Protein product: CASSQDYGGILVEAFF.

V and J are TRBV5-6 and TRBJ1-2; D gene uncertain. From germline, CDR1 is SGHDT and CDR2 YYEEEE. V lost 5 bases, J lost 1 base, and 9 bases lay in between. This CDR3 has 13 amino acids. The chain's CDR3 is CASSIRNNYGYTF. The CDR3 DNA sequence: TGTGCCAGCAGTATCCGGAATAACTATGGCTACACCTTC.

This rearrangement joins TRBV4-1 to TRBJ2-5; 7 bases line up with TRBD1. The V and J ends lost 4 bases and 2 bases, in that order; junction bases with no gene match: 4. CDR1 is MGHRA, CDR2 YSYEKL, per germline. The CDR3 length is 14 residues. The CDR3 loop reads CASSLRDRQETQYF. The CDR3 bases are TGCGCCAGCAGCCTACGGGACAGACAAGAGACCCAGTACTTC.

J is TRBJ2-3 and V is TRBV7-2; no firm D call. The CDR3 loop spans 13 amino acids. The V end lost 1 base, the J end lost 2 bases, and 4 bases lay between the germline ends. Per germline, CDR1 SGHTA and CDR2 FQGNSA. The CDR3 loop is CASSLVSTDTQYF. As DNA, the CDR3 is TGTGCCAGCAGCTTAGTTTCCACAGATACGCAGTATTTT.

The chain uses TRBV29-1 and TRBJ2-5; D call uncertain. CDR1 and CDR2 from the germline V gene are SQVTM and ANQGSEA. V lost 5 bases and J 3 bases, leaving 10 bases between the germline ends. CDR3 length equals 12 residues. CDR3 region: CSVPQRKETQYF. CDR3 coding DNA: TGCAGCGTTCCACAGAGAAAAGAGACCCAGTACTTC.

In DNA form, the CDR3 reads TGTGCCAGCAGCTGGGGACAGACTGACACCGGGGAGCTGTTTTTT. Residues: CASSWGQTDTGELFF. V usage is TRBV7-2 and J usage is TRBJ2-2; 7 bases agree with TRBD1. V shed 4 bases and J 3 bases; nucleotides not matched to a gene: 5. Germline values: CDR1 SGHTA, CDR2 FQGNSA. This CDR3 comprises 15 residues.

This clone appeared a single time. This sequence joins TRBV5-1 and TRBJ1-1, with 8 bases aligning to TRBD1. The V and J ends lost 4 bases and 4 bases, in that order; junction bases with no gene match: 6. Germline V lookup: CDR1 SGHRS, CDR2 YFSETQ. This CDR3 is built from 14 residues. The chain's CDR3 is CASSKGQGITEAFF. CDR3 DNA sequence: TGCGCCAGCAGCAAAGGACAGGGTATCACTGAAGCTTTCTTT. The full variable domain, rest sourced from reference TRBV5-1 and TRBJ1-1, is KAGVTQTPRYLIKTRGQQVTLSCSPISGHRSVSWYQQTPGQGLQFLFEYFSETQRNKGNFPGRFSGRQFSNSRSEMNVSTLELGDSALYLCASSKGQGITEAFFGQGTRLTVV.

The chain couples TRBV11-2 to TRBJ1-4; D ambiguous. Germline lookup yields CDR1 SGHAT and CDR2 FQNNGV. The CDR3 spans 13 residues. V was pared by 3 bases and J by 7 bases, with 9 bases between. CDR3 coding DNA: TGTGCCAGCAGCTTTTGGGAGGTTGAAAAACTGTTTTTT. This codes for CASSFWEVEKLFF.

The CDR3 is CASSQDRLAGGLGEQFF. In DNA, the CDR3 is TGTGCCAGCAGCCAAGATCGGCTAGCGGGAGGGCTGGGTGAGCAGTTCTTC. V usage is TRBV14 and J usage is TRBJ2-1; 12 bases match TRBD2. The length of the CDR3 is 17 residues. V gave up 0 bases and J gave up 9 bases; unmatched junction bases: 9. From germline, CDR1 is SGHDN and CDR2 FVKESK.

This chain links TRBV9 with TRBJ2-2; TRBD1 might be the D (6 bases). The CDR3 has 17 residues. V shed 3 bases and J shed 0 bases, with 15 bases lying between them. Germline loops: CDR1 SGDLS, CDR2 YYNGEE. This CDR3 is CASSAMLGTPNTGELFF. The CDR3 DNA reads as TGTGCCAGCAGCGCTATGCTCGGGACACCGAACACCGGGGAGCTGTTTTTT.

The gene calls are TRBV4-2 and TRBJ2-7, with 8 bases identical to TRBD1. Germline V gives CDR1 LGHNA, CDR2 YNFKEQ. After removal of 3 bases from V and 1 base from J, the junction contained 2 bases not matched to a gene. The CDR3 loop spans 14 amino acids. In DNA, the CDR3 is TGTGCCAGCAGCCAGGACAGGGTTTCCTACGAGCAGTACTTC. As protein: CASSQDRVSYEQYF.

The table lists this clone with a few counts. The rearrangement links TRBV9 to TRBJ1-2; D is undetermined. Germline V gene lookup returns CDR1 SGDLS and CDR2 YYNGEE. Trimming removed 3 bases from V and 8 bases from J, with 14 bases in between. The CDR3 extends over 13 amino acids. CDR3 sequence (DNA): TGTGCCAGCAGCGGACGAAAGAGCTGGGGCTACACCTTC. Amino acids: CASSGRKSWGYTF.

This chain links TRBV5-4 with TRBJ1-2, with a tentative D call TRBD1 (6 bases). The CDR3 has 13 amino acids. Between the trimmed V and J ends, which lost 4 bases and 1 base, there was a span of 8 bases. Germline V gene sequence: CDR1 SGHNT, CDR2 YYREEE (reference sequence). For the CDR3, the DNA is TGTGCCAGCAGCGACAGGAGTAACTATGGCTACACCTTC. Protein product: CASSDRSNYGYTF.

CDR3 protein: CASSYSGQSTTMRQFF. In DNA form, the CDR3 reads TGTGCCAGCAGTTACTCTGGACAGTCAACTACAATGAGGCAGTTCTTC. The chain links TRBV6-5 to TRBJ2-1, with D possibly matching TRBD1 (6 bases). V was clipped by 0 bases and J by 12 bases, with 21 bases between them. The CDR3 is 16 residues long. Per germline, CDR1 MNHEY and CDR2 SVGAGI.

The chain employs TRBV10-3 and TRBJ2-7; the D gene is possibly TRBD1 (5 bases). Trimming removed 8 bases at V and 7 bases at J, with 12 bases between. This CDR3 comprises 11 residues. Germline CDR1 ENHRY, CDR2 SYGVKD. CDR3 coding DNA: TGTGCCATCGGTCAGGGCTGGGAGCAGTACTTC. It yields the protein CAIGQGWEQYF.

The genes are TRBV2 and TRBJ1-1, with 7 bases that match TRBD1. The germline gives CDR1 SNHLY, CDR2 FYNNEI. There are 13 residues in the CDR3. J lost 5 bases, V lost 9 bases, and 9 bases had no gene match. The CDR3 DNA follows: TGTGCCAGTCTAAGACAGGGTCTGACTGAAGCTTTCTTT. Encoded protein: CASLRQGLTEAFF.

CDR3 in DNA: TGTGCCAGCAGCGTAGGTGGGGGCCCTACTGAGGGCGAGCAGTACTTC. Translation gives CASSVGGGPTEGEQYF. The genes are TRBV9 and TRBJ2-7, with D possibly TRBD1 on 6 matching bases. The V gene lost 0 bases and the J gene lost 6 bases, with 19 bases spanning the gap. From germline, CDR1 is SGDLS and CDR2 YYNGEE. This CDR3 has 16 amino acids.

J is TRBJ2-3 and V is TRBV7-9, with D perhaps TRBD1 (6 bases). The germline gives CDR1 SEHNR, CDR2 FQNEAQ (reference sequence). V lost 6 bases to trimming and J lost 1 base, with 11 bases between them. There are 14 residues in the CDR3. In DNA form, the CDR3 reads TGTGCCAGCAGTCTTAGGACAGGCACAGATACGCAGTATTTT. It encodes CASSLRTGTDTQYF.

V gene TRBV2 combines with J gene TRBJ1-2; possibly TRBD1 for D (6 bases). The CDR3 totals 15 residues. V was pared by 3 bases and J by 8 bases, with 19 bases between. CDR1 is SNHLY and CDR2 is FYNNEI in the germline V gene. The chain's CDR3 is CASSEGGTSVGGYTF. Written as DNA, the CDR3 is TGTGCCAGCAGTGAGGGCGGGACATCGGTTGGGGGCTACACCTTC.